The clone carrying this TCR beta chain was seen a few times. The antigen is unknown. The CDR3 contains 12 residues. Germline V CDR1 and CDR2: WNHNN, SYGVQD (reference sequence). V shed 4 bases and J shed 1 base, with 4 bases lying between them. The assay was immunoSEQ multiplex PCR, and TCRdb's table has in-frame clones only and misses some. The sample has about 190,000 clones, about 82% seen once; the top ten hold almost 1.5%. The validation cohort, a group of more than 95 subjects, included the donors and was separate from the approximately 660-subject first cohort. This record comes from a study of cytomegalovirus exposure and HLA in healthy donors. Study context: It was reported in a later analysis that the 95 to 150 validation repertoires used the same platform as the roughly 700 first-cohort repertoires. Points from the study as a whole: Confirmation was obtained in vitro that a few CMV-associated chains are specific for CMV antigens. In the roughly 120 validation repertoires, a later analysis found that first-cohort TCR clusters tended to co-occur.

The rearrangement links TRBV10-1 to TRBJ1-1; no firm D call. Sample: PBMCs. This receptor was identified in a woman in her late teens or twenties in good health and CMV-seronegative. The CDR3 DNA sequence: TGCGCCAGCAGTGGACAGAACACTGAAGCTTTCTTT. Protein sequence: CASSGQNTEAFF.